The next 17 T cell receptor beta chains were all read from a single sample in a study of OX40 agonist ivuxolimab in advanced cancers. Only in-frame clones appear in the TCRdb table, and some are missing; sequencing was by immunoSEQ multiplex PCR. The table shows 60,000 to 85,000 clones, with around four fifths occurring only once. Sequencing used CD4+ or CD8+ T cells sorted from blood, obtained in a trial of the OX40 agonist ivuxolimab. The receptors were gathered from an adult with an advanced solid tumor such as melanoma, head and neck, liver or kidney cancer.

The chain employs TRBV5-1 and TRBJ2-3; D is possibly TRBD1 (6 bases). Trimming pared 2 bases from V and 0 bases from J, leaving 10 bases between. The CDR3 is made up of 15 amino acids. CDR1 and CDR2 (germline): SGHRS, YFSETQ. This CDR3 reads CASSLNRESTDTQYF. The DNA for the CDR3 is TGCGCCAGCAGCTTAAACAGGGAGAGCACAGATACGCAGTATTTT.

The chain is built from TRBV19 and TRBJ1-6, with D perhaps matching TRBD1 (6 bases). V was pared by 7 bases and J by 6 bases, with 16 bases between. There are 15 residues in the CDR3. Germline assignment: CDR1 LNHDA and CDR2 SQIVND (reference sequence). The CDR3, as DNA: TGTGCCAGTAATGGGGGCCCCATTCTTAATTCACCCCTCCACTTT. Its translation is CASNGGPILNSPLHF. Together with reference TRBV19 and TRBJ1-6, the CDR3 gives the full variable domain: DGGITQSPKYLFRKEGQNVTLSCEQNLNHDAMYWYRQDPGQGLRLIYYSQIVNDFQKGDIAEGYSVSREKKESFPLTVTSAQKNPTAFYLCASNGGPILNSPLHFGNGTRLTVT.

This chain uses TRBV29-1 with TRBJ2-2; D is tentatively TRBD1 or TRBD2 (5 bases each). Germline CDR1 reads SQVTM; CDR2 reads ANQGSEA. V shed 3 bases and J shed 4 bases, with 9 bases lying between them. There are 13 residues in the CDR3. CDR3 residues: CSVDLGVTGELFF. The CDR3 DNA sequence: TGCAGCGTTGACCTGGGGGTCACCGGGGAGCTGTTTTTT.

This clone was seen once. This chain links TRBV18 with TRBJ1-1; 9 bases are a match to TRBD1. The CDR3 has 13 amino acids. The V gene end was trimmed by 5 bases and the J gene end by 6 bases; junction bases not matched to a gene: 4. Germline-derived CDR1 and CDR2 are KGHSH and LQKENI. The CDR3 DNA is TGTGCCAGCTCAAGGGGACAGGGCGCTGAAGCTTTCTTT. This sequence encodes CASSRGQGAEAFF.

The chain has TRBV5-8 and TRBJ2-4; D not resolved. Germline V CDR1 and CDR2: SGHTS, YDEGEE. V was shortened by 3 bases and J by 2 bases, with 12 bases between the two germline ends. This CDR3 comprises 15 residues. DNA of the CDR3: TGTGCCAGCAGCTCCCGGCCGCGACCCAAAAACATTCAGTACTTC. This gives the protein CASSSRPRPKNIQYF.

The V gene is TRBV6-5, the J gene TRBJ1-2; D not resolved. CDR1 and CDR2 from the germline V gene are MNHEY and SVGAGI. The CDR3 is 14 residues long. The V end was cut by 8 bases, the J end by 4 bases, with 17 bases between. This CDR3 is CASGSKGRAYGYTF. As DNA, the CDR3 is TGTGCCAGCGGATCCAAGGGCCGGGCCTATGGCTACACCTTC.

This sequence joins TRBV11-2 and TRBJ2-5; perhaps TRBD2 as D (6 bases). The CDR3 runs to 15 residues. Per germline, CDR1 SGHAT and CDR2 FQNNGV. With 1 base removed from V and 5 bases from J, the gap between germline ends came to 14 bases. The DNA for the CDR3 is TGTGCCAGCAGCTTAGTAAGGGGCGGGGTCGAGACCCAGTACTTC. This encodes CASSLVRGGVETQYF.

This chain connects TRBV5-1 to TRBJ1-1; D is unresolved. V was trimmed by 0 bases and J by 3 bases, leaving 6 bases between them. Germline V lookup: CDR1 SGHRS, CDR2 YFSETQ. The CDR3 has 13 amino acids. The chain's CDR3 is CASSLALDTEAFF. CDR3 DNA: TGCGCCAGCAGCTTGGCACTAGACACTGAAGCTTTCTTT.

The DNA of the CDR3 is TGTGCCACCAGCAGGGAGTTACAGGGCCAAGCTTTCTTT. As protein: CATSRELQGQAFF. The chain recombines TRBV15 with TRBJ1-1; a possible D gene is TRBD1 (6 bases). CDR1 and CDR2 (germline): LNHNV, YYDKDF (reference sequence). With 3 bases removed from V and 9 bases from J, the gap between germline ends came to 14 bases. This CDR3 has 13 amino acids.

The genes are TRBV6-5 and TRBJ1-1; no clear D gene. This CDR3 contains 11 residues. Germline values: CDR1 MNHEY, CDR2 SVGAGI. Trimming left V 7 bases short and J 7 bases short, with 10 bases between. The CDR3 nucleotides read TGTGCCAGCAATAAAGAGATTGAAGCTTTCTTT. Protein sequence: CASNKEIEAFF.

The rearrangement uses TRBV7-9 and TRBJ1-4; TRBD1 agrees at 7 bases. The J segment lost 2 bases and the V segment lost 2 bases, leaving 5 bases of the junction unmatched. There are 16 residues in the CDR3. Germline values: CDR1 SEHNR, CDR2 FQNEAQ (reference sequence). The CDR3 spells CASSLLKTGTNEKLFF. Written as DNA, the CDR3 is TGTGCCAGCAGCTTACTTAAGACAGGGACTAATGAAAAACTGTTTTTT. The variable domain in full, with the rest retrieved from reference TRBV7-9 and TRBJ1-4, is DTGVSQNPRHKITKRGQNVTFRCDPISEHNRLYWYRQTLGQGPEFLTYFQNEAQLEKSRLLSDRFSAERPKGSFSTLEIQRTEQGDSAMYLCASSLLKTGTNEKLFFGSGTQLSVL.

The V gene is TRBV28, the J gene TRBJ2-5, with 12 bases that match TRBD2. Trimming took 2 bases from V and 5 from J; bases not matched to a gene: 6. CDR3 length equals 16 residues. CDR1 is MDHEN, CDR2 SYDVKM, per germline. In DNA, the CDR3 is TGTGCCAGCAGTTTACCCCTAGCGGGGGGGCTGGAGACCCAGTACTTC. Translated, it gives CASSLPLAGGLETQYF.

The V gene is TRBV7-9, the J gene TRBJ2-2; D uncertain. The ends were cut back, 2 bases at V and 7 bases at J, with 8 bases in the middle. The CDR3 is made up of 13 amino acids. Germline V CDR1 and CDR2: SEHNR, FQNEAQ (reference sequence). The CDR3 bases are TGTGCCAGCAGCTTAAGTGGTGGCGGGGAGCTGTTTTTT. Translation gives CASSLSGGGELFF.

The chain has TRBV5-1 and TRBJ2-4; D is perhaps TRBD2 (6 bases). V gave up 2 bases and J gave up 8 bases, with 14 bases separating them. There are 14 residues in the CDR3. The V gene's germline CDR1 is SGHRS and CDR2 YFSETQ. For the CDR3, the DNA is TGCGCCAGCAGCTTTCGTCGGGGGTCGGACATTCAGTACTTC. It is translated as CASSFRRGSDIQYF.

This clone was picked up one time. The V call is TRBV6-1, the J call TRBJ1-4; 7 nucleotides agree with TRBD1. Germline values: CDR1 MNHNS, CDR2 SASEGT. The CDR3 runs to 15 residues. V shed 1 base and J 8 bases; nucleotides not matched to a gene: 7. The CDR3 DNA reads TGTGCCAGCAGTGAAGGTACAGGGGAAAGGGAAAAACTGTTTTTT. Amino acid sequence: CASSEGTGEREKLFF.

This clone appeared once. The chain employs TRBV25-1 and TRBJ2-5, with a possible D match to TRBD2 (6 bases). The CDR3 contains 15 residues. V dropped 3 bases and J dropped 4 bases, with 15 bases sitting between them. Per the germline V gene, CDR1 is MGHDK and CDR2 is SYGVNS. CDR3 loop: CASSDARDLGETQYF. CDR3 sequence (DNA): TGTGCCAGCAGTGACGCGCGGGACCTTGGAGAGACCCAGTACTTC.

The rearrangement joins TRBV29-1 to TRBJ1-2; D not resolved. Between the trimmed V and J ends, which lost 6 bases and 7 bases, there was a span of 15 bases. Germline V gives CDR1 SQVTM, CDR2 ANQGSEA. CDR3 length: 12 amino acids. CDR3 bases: TGCAGCGTCTCTCGAAGCTTGGGTGGCTACACCTTC. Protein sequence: CSVSRSLGGYTF.